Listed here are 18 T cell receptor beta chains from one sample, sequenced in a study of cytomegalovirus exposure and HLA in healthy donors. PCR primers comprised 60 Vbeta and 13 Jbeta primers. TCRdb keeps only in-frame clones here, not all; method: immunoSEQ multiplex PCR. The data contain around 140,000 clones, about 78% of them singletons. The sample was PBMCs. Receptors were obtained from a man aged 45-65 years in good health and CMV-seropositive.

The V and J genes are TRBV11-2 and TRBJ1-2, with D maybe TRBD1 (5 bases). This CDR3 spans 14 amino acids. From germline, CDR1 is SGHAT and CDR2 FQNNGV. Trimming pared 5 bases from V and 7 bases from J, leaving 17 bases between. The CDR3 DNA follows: TGTGCCAGCAGCCGTACAGGCGGCGGCTTTGGCTACACCTTC. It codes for CASSRTGGGFGYTF.

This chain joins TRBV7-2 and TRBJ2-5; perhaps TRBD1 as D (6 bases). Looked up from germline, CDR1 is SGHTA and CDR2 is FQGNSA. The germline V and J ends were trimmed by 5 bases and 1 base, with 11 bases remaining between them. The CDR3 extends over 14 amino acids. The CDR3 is CASSVVGAQETQYF. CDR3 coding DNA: TGTGCCAGCAGCGTGGTGGGGGCCCAAGAGACCCAGTACTTC.

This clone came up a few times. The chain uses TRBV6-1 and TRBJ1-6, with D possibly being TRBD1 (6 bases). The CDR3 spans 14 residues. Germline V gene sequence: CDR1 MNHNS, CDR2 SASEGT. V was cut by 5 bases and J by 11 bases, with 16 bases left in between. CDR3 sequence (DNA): TGTGCCAGCAGTCCCGTACAGGGTTCGGCACCCCTCCACTTT. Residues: CASSPVQGSAPLHF.

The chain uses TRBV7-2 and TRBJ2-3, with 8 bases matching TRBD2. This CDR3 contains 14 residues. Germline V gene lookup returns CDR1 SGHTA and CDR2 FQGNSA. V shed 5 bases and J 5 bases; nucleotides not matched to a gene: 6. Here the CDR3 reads CASSPKRGLDTQYF. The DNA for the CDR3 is TGTGCCAGCAGCCCCAAGCGGGGGTTAGATACGCAGTATTTT.

The CDR3 protein is CASSGRDRGKTEAFF. In DNA, the CDR3 is TGTGCCAGCAGCGGGCGGGACAGGGGAAAGACTGAAGCTTTCTTT. The chain has TRBV6-5 and TRBJ1-1, with 10 bases fitting TRBD1. Germline CDR1 MNHEY, CDR2 SVGAGI. The CDR3 has 15 residues. V shed 6 bases and J 5 bases; nucleotides not matched to a gene: 9.

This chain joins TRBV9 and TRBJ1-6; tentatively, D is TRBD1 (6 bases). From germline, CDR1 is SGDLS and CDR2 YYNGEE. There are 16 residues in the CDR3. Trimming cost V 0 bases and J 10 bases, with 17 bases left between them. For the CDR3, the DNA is TGTGCCAGCAGCGTAGGGCCCAACAGGGAGTTCTCACCCCTCCACTTT. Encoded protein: CASSVGPNREFSPLHF. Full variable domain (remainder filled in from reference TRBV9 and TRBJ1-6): DSGVTQTPKHLITATGQRVTLRCSPRSGDLSVYWYQQSLDQGLQFLIQYYNGEERAKGNILERFSAQQFPDLHSELNLSSLELGDSALYFCASSVGPNREFSPLHFGNGTRLTVT.

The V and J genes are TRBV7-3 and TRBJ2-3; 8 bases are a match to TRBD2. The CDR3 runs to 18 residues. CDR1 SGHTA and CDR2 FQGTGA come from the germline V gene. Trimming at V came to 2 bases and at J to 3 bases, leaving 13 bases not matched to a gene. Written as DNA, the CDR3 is TGTGCCAGCAGCTTACGTCCCCCTATAGCGGGATTGACAGATACGCAGTATTTT. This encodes CASSLRPPIAGLTDTQYF.

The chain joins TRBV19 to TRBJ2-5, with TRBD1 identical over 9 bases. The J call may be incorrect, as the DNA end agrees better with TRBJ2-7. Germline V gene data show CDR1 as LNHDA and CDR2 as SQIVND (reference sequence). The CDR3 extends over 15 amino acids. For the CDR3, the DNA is TGTGCCAGTAGTAAGGGACAGGGAGCAACCTACGAGCAGTACTTC. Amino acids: CASSKGQGATYEQYF.

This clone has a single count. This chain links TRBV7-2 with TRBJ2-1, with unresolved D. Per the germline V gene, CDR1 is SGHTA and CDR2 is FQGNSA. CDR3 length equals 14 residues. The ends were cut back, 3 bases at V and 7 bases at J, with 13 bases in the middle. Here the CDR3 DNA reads TGTGCCAGCAGCTTTCCCAGATTGGTGAATGAGCAGTTCTTC. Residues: CASSFPRLVNEQFF.

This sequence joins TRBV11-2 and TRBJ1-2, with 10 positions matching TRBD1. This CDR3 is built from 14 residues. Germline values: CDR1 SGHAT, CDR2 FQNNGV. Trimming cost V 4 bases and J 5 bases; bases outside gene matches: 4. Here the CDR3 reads CASSSDRGNYGYTF. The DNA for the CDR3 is TGTGCCAGCAGCTCGGACAGGGGGAATTATGGCTACACCTTC.

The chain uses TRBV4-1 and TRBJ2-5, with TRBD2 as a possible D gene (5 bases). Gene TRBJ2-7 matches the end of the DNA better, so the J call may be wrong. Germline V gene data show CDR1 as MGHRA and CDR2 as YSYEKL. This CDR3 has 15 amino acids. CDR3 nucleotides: TGCGCCAGCAGCCCTGATCGAGGGCCGCCCTACGAGCAGTACTTC. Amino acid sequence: CASSPDRGPPYEQYF.

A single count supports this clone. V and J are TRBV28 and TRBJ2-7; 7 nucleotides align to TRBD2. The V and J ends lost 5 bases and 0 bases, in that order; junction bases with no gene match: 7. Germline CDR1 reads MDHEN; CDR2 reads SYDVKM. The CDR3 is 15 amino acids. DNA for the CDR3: TGTGCCAGCAGTGCCTCCGGGACTAACTCCTACGAGCAGTACTTC. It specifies CASSASGTNSYEQYF.

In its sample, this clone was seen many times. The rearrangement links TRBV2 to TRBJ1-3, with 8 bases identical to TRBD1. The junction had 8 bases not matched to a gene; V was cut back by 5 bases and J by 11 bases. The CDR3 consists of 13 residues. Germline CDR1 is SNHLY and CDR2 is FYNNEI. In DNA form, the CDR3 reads TGTGCCAGCAGTTACGATGACAGGGGCTCCATATATTTT. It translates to CASSYDDRGSIYF.

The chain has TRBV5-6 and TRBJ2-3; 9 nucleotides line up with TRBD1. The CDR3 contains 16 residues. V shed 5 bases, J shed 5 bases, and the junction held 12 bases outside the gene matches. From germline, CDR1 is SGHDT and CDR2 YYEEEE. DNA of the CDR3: TGTGCCAGCAGACCCTGGGGACAGGGTCTAGAAGATACGCAGTATTTT. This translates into CASRPWGQGLEDTQYF.

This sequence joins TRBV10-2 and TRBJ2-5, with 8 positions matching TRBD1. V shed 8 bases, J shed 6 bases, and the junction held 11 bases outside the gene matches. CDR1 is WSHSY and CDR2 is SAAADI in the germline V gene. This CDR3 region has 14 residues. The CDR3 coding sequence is TGCGCCAGCGGCGAGACAGGGGTCTCCCAGACCCAGTACTTC. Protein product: CASGETGVSQTQYF.

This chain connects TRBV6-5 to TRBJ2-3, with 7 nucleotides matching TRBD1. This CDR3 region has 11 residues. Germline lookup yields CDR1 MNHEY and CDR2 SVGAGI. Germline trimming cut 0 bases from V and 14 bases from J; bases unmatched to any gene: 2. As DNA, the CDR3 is TGTGCCAGCAGTTACTCGGGACAGTCGTATTTT. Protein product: CASSYSGQSYF.

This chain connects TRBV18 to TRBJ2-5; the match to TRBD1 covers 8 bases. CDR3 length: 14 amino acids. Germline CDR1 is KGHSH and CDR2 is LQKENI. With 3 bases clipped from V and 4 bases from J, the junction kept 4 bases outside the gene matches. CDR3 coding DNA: TGTGCCAGCTCACCGATCGGACAGGGAGAGACCCAGTACTTC. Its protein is CASSPIGQGETQYF. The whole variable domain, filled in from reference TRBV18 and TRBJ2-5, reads NAGVMQNPRHLVRRRGQEARLRCSPMKGHSHVYWYRQLPEEGLKFMVYLQKENIIDESGMPKERFSAEFPKEGPSILRIQQVVRGDSAAYFCASSPIGQGETQYFGPGTRLLVL.

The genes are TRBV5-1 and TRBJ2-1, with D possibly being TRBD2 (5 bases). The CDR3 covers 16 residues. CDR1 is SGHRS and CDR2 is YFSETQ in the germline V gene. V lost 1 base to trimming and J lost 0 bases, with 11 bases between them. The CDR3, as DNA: TGCGCCAGCAGCTTGTACCGGGGATCCTCCTACAATGAGCAGTTCTTC. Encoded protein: CASSLYRGSSYNEQFF.